This TCR beta chain was sequenced in a study of beta chain features in type 1 diabetes. The isolated RNA, all of it, was reverse transcribed, so expressed TCRB transcripts were what got sequenced. Assay used: immunoSEQ multiplex PCR; TCRdb lists only in-frame clones, some missing. The repertoire has about 700,000 clones, roughly an eighth of them found once; the top ten carry 0.022%. Findings and limits, study-wide: Moderately but significantly shorter TCRB CDR3s were found in Type 1 diabetes patients in all four CD4+ subsets.

Concerning this clone: Its antigen is undetermined. Other DNA sequences from this sample encode an identical CDR3 as well.

The sample taken for sequencing was naive CD4+ T cells from blood. The clonotype was recovered from a man aged 18 to 30 with type 1 diabetes.

The CDR3 reads CAWSSQETQYF. The DNA for the CDR3 is TGTGCCTGGAGCTCCCAAGAGACCCAGTACTTC. This rearrangement joins TRBV30 to TRBJ2-5; D is uncertain. This CDR3 is 11 amino acids long. V lost 3 bases and J lost 1, with 3 bases in between. Germline V gene sequence: CDR1 GTSNPN, CDR2 SVGIG (reference sequence).